The present T cell receptor (beta chain) was sequenced within a study of OX40 agonist ivuxolimab in advanced cancers. The CDR3 is 16 amino acids. Germline V lookup: CDR1 SGHTA, CDR2 FQGTGA. J lost 5 bases, V lost 0 bases, and 10 bases had no gene match. The table came from immunoSEQ multiplex PCR; TCRdb's copy has only in-frame clones and leaves some out. Of about 15,000 clones in the sample, about 81% were seen once. The gene calls are TRBV7-3 and TRBJ2-7; 7 positions agree with TRBD2. The sequence came from an adult with an advanced solid tumor such as melanoma, head and neck, liver or kidney cancer. The sample here was CD4+ or CD8+ T cells sorted from blood, taken in a trial of the OX40 agonist ivuxolimab. As DNA, the CDR3 is TGTGCCAGCAGCTTAACGGCTGGACTAGGGATCCACGAGCAGTACTTC. It yields the protein CASSLTAGLGIHEQYF.